These 19 T cell receptor beta chains share one sample of origin, sequenced in a study of T cell repertoires in cytomegalovirus infection. TCRdb reprocessed the reads via MiXCR and lists one record per CDR3 protein. Of 340,000 or so distinct CDR3 sequences listed, roughly 25% are singletons. These receptors have no identified antigens. The specimen was cultured PBMCs, collected from culture after CMV antigen stimulation. These TCRs come from a human donor in good health (CMV status not recorded). Some clones in this sample may be carry-over from other donors' samples.

At least ten counts were recorded for this clonotype. The genes are TRBV12-3 or TRBV12-4 and TRBJ1-5; possibly TRBD1 for D (6 bases). There are 15 residues in the CDR3. The V gene lost 5 bases and the J gene lost 2 bases, with 13 bases spanning the gap. CDR3 DNA sequence: TGTGCCAGCAGTCCCCGGGGGGCGGGCAATCAGCCCCAGCATTTT. As protein: CASSPRGAGNQPQHF.

This chain uses TRBV4-1 with TRBJ2-5, with a weak D call TRBD2 (6 bases). This CDR3 is built from 15 residues. CDR1 and CDR2 (germline): MGHRA, YSYEKL. Trimming pared 1 base from V and 1 base from J, leaving 10 bases between. The CDR3 here is CASSQASGLQETQYF. DNA for the CDR3: TGCGCCAGCAGCCAAGCCAGCGGGCTCCAAGAGACCCAGTACTTC.

This clonotype has a count of ten or more. CDR3 sequence (DNA): TGTGCCAGCAGCCTCGTTGGTAGTTCCCCTACCGGGGAGCTGTTTTTT. Protein: CASSLVGSSPTGELFF. The chain joins TRBV7-2 to TRBJ2-2; D call uncertain. The CDR3 has 16 amino acids. Germline-derived CDR1 and CDR2 are SGHTA and FQGNSA. The V gene lost 5 bases and the J gene lost 5 bases, with 18 bases spanning the gap.

The chain combines TRBV29-1 with TRBJ1-4, with D uncertain. This CDR3 has 12 residues. The germline CDR1 and CDR2 sequences are SQVTM and ANQGSEA. The V end was cut by 4 bases, the J end by 8 bases, with 11 bases between. The CDR3 DNA reads as TGCAGCGTTGGGCCGTCCTGGGAAAAACTGTTTTTT. This encodes CSVGPSWEKLFF. The variable domain in full, with the rest retrieved from reference TRBV29-1 and TRBJ1-4, is SAVISQKPSRDICQRGTSLTIQCQVDSQVTMMFWYRQQPGQSLTLIATANQGSEATYESGFVIDKFPISRPNLTFSTLTVSNMSPEDSSIYLCSVGPSWEKLFFGSGTQLSVL.

The rearrangement uses TRBV6-2 or TRBV6-3 and TRBJ1-2; D might be TRBD1 (6 bases). Looked up from germline, CDR1 is MNHEY and CDR2 is SVGEGT. The CDR3 runs to 13 residues. V lost 9 bases and J 8 bases, leaving 19 bases between the germline ends. CDR3 coding DNA: TGTGCCAGTACAGGGCCCCATTTTGGGGGCTACACCTTC. It is translated as CASTGPHFGGYTF.

This clonotype came up many times. V is TRBV7-2 and J is TRBJ2-7; possibly TRBD2 for D (5 bases). Germline loops: CDR1 SGHTA, CDR2 FQGNSA. V was cut by 2 bases and J by 3 bases, with 11 bases left in between. The CDR3 is 14 residues long. The CDR3 loop is CASSLNFGVYEQYV. The CDR3 DNA reads as TGTGCCAGCAGCTTAAATTTCGGGGTCTACGAGCAGTACGTC.

The chain couples TRBV6-2 or TRBV6-3 to TRBJ2-7; D might be TRBD1 or TRBD2, each matching 5 bases. This CDR3 spans 12 amino acids. Germline-derived CDR1 and CDR2 are MNHEY and SVGEGT. With 5 bases removed from V and 6 bases from J, the gap between germline ends came to 11 bases. The CDR3: CASSEGPPEQYF. The CDR3 nucleotides read TGTGCCAGCAGTGAGGGACCACCCGAGCAGTACTTC.

This clonotype was observed a few times. The chain employs TRBV12-3 or TRBV12-4 and TRBJ2-7, with a possible D match to TRBD1 (6 bases). Trimming pared 2 bases from V and 5 bases from J, leaving 10 bases between. The CDR3 covers 13 residues. The CDR3 region is CASSLQGFHEQYF. In nucleotides, the CDR3 is TGTGCCAGCAGTTTACAGGGGTTCCACGAGCAGTACTTC.

The rearrangement joins TRBV12-5 to TRBJ2-1; perhaps TRBD1 as D (6 bases). There are 14 residues in the CDR3. The ends were cut back, 7 bases at V and 10 bases at J, with 20 bases in the middle. Germline CDR1 is LGHNT and CDR2 is FRNRAP. CDR3 coding DNA: TGTGCTAGTGCCCTCGGGACAATATTAGCGGAGCAGTTCTTC. Protein: CASALGTILAEQFF.

The chain is built from TRBV4-1 and TRBJ1-2; 8 bases map to TRBD1. From germline, CDR1 is MGHRA and CDR2 YSYEKL. The CDR3 loop spans 17 amino acids. The junction had 10 bases not matched to a gene; V was cut back by 0 bases and J by 4 bases. In DNA form, the CDR3 reads TGCGCCAGCAGCCAAGAGGGTGGGCAGGGGGCGTTCTATGGCTACACCTTC. Translation: CASSQEGGQGAFYGYTF.

Note on this clonotype: It is unclear where the CDR3 begins or ends on the DNA, so no DNA is shown, and the CDR3 is as TCRdb lists it. The chain uses TRBV27 and TRBJ2-1; the table calls TRBD1, which could not be checked here. The germline V gene encodes CDR1 MNHEY and CDR2 SMNVEV (reference sequence). Ends included, the CDR3 has 12 residues. Here the CDR3 reads CASSTSGGEQFF.

The V and J genes are TRBV28 and TRBJ1-4, with D maybe TRBD1 (6 bases). Trimming cost V 10 bases and J 7 bases, with 19 bases left between them. The germline V gene encodes CDR1 MDHEN and CDR2 SYDVKM. This CDR3 region has 14 residues. CDR3 in amino acids: CATAPQGGGEKLFF. Written as DNA, the CDR3 is TGTGCCACCGCACCACAGGGAGGGGGTGAAAAACTGTTTTTT.

The rearrangement joins TRBV20-1 to TRBJ2-3; 11 bases line up with TRBD2. CDR1 is DFQATT and CDR2 is SNEGSKA in the germline V gene (reference sequence). CDR3 length: 15 amino acids. V dropped 1 base and J dropped 4; count of bases not matched to a gene: 4. CDR3: CSARAIAGGADTQYF. DNA for the CDR3: TGCAGTGCTAGAGCCATAGCGGGAGGGGCAGATACGCAGTATTTT.

This clonotype was observed many times. The J gene is TRBJ1-5, the V gene TRBV10-3; weak D call: TRBD1 (6 bases). Trimming took off 10 bases at V and 4 bases at J, with 17 bases between the two ends. This CDR3 has 14 amino acids. Germline V lookup: CDR1 ENHRY, CDR2 SYGVKD. The CDR3 sequence is CATRSEGENQPQHF. The CDR3, as DNA: TGTGCCACCCGCAGCGAGGGGGAAAATCAGCCCCAGCATTTT.

V gene TRBV20-1 combines with J gene TRBJ1-4; maybe TRBD1 (6 bases). CDR1 and CDR2 from the germline V gene are DFQATT and SNEGSKA (reference sequence). V was trimmed by 5 bases and J by 14 bases, leaving 21 bases between them. This CDR3 is 13 amino acids long. In nucleotides, the CDR3 is TGCAGTGCTCGACAGGCAGGAGTAGGGAGTCTGTTTTTT. It specifies CSARQAGVGSLFF.

V and J are TRBV2 and TRBJ2-1; 10 positions match TRBD2. The germline CDR1 and CDR2 sequences are SNHLY and FYNNEI. This CDR3 contains 17 residues. Trimming at V came to 6 bases and at J to 6 bases, leaving 14 bases not matched to a gene. The CDR3 DNA is TGTGCCAGCAGGACGAGGGGGCTAGCGGGAGACATCAATGAGCAGTTCTTC. Its protein is CASRTRGLAGDINEQFF.

This clonotype was seen a handful of times. The chain recombines TRBV7-3 with TRBJ2-7, with 8 bases identical to TRBD2. This CDR3 comprises 17 residues. Germline loops: CDR1 SGHTA, CDR2 FQGTGA. V shed 6 bases and J 2 bases; nucleotides not matched to a gene: 15. CDR3: CASSFRTSTDLPYEQYF. As DNA, the CDR3 is TGTGCCAGCAGTTTTAGGACTAGCACCGATCTCCCCTACGAGCAGTACTTC.

This clonotype was counted at least ten times. The J gene is TRBJ2-3, the V gene TRBV28; the D is unclear. The CDR3 runs to 12 residues. Germline V gene sequence: CDR1 MDHEN, CDR2 SYDVKM. Trimming shortened V by 4 bases and J by 3 bases, and 5 bases separated the two germline ends. The CDR3: CASSSVTDTQYF. In DNA, the CDR3 is TGTGCCAGCAGTTCAGTAACAGATACGCAGTATTTT.

Here the CDR3 DNA reads TGTGCCAGCAGCCTTAGCGGGAGGGCCCTCGGATACGAGCAGTACTTC. Protein product: CASSLSGRALGYEQYF. The V call is TRBV12-3 or TRBV12-4, the J call TRBJ2-7, with 11 bases fitting TRBD2. This CDR3 has 16 amino acids. V lost 6 bases and J lost 4; bases outside the gene matches: 11.